Sequencing of this T cell receptor beta chain was carried out in a study of PD-L1 blockade in urothelial cancer. Study information: Administration of atezolizumab to patients began at some point between 2014 and 2016, at 1,200 mg intravenously every 3 weeks. Male sex and bladder-origin urothelial cancer characterized about 85% of the roughly 29 patients. A median about 150,000 T cells were found in blood samples.

Generated by immunoSEQ multiplex PCR, the TCRdb table keeps only in-frame clones and is missing some. The sample has more than 20,000 clones, 70% to 90% seen once. There are 15 residues in the CDR3. The ends lost 6 bases at V and 4 bases at J; junction bases unmatched: 9. Germline V gives CDR1 MNHEY, CDR2 SVGAGI. Patients in the study were battling locally advanced or metastatic urothelial carcinoma. The TCR comes from a man in his fifties or sixties with urothelial cancer. The rearrangement links TRBV6-5 to TRBJ2-5, with 9 bases fitting TRBD1. Source: PBMCs, taken around atezolizumab (anti-PD-L1) treatment. CDR3 in amino acids: CASRRRQGVRETQYF. The CDR3 DNA reads as TGTGCCAGCAGGAGGAGACAGGGGGTTAGAGAGACCCAGTACTTC.